These 8 T cell receptor beta chains were sequenced from one sample in a study of CD8+CD57+ T cells in acquired aplastic anemia. Patients picked for sequencing had shown CD8+CD57+ cell expansion detected by flow cytometry. TCR beta VDJ combinations and CDR3 sequences were profiled from genomic DNA. TCRdb analysed the reads with MiXCR anew, one entry per CDR3 protein. The sample records around 150,000 distinct CDR3 sequences, 40% to 60% being singletons. Sequenced: sorted CD4+, CD8+, or CD8+CD57+ T cells (not recorded which) from PBMCs. The source of these receptors is a human donor with aplastic anemia.

In this sample, this clonotype turned up many times. The chain is built from TRBV7-3 and TRBJ2-2; 7 positions match TRBD1. Germline values: CDR1 SGHTA, CDR2 FQGTGA. Trimming took 5 bases from V and 7 from J; bases not matched to a gene: 7. The CDR3 runs to 14 residues. CDR3 loop: CASSRDSTIGELFF. DNA of the CDR3: TGTGCCAGCAGCCGGGACAGTACAATCGGGGAGCTGTTTTTT.

The V and J genes are TRBV19 and TRBJ2-5; D uncertain. This CDR3 contains 15 residues. CDR1 and CDR2 (germline): LNHDA, SQIVND (reference sequence). V was clipped by 2 bases and J by 4 bases, with 14 bases between them. CDR3 DNA sequence: TGTGCCAGTAGTATATTCCGGGCCGAGTCAGAGACCCAGTACTTC. It codes for CASSIFRAESETQYF.

This clonotype has at least ten counts. The gene calls are TRBV7-2 and TRBJ2-1; no clear D. Between the trimmed V and J ends, which lost 5 bases and 5 bases, there was a span of 16 bases. The CDR3 extends over 15 amino acids. CDR1 and CDR2 from the germline V gene are SGHTA and FQGNSA. The CDR3 DNA sequence: TGTGCCAGCAGCACACGCCAAAGTCCCCACAATGAGCAGTTCTTC. It translates to CASSTRQSPHNEQFF.

This clonotype showed up many times. The chain carries TRBV6-6 and TRBJ2-1; D unresolved. CDR1 and CDR2 from the germline V gene are MNHNY and SVGAGI (reference sequence). The V end was cut by 0 bases, the J end by 9 bases, with 6 bases between. This CDR3 has 12 amino acids. The CDR3 coding sequence is TGTGCCAGCAGTTACTCGATTACTGAGCAGTTCTTC. It yields the protein CASSYSITEQFF.

About this clonotype: One base away lies a much larger clone, so this may be a sequencing read error. This chain links TRBV12-3 or TRBV12-4 with TRBJ2-3; 12 nucleotides align to TRBD2. The CDR3 has 17 residues. After removal of 8 bases from V and 2 bases from J, the junction contained 11 bases not matched to a gene. The CDR3 DNA reads TGTGCCAGCCTGGGAACTAGCGGGAGGATAGACACAGATACGCAGTATTTT. As protein: CASLGTSGRIDTDTQYF.

CDR3 DNA: TGTGCCACCAGTGACCCCGGGACTAGCGGGAATACGCAGTATTTT. Its translation: CATSDPGTSGNTQYF. The chain has TRBV24-1 and TRBJ2-3; 13 bases map to TRBD2. With 4 bases clipped from V and 7 bases from J, the junction kept 4 bases outside the gene matches. CDR1 is KGHDR, CDR2 SFDVKD, per germline. The CDR3 is made up of 15 amino acids.

This chain joins TRBV10-3 and TRBJ2-1, with a possible D match to TRBD2 (6 bases). The germline gives CDR1 ENHRY, CDR2 SYGVKD. Trimming removed 11 bases from V and 0 bases from J, with 17 bases in between. The CDR3 runs to 15 residues. As DNA, the CDR3 is TGTGCCTCACACGGAGGGCAGAGCTCCTACAATGAGCAGTTCTTC. The encoded protein is CASHGGQSSYNEQFF.

This chain links TRBV29-1 with TRBJ2-1, with TRBD2 matching over 7 bases. V lost 4 bases, J lost 3 bases, and 6 bases stayed unmatched. The CDR3 is made up of 14 amino acids. Germline CDR1 and CDR2: SQVTM and ANQGSEA. The CDR3 DNA is TGCAGCGTTGGGCGGGAGTCGATCTACAATGAGCAGTTCTTC. This gives the protein CSVGRESIYNEQFF.